This T cell receptor (beta chain) was obtained from a study of cytomegalovirus exposure and HLA in healthy donors. Study-wide background: Sequencing of approximately 190 million T cells in an earlier analysis found 90 million to 120 million unique TCR beta sequences.

About this clone: Its antigen remains unknown.

Each of the donors was a healthy bone marrow donor. General study results and limits: Donors were assumed by presence/absence analyses to have roughly uniform sequencing depth.

The CDR3 has 17 residues. From germline, CDR1 is SGHRS and CDR2 YFSETQ. V lost 1 base, J lost 6 bases, and 9 bases stayed unmatched. Primers: 60 Vbeta forward and 13 Jbeta reverse. Profiling relied on immunoSEQ multiplex PCR, and the TCRdb table lists in-frame clones only, not all of them. The repertoire holds 120,000 or so clones, with roughly four fifths as singletons. Source material: PBMCs. This sequence joins TRBV5-1 and TRBJ2-1, with 11 bases lining up with TRBD2. The sequence was obtained from a woman in her twenties or thirties in good health and CMV-seronegative. The CDR3 DNA sequence: TGCGCCAGCAGCTTGTACTCTAGCGGGAGGCTTGGCAATGAGCAGTTCTTC. Translation gives CASSLYSSGRLGNEQFF.